This TCR beta chain was captured by sequencing in a study of T cells after yellow fever vaccination. Synthesis of TCR cDNA relied on 5'RACE template switching, which attached a universal primer site and UMIs. TCRdb used MiXCR to reprocess the 5' RACE reads, holding one entry per CDR3 protein. The table lists hundreds of thousands of distinct CDR3 sequences, 18% of them singletons. The germline V gene has CDR1 SGHVS and CDR2 FNYEAQ. After removal of 2 bases from V and 0 bases from J, the junction contained 8 bases not matched to a gene. The CDR3 contains 18 residues. Regarding this clonotype: Its antigen is currently unknown.

Whole-study findings and limits: It was a weaker secondary response, yet one that peaked faster, at day 5 versus 15. FACS-sorted repertoires might harbor abundant contaminating clonotypes from the bulk population. In post-booster samples, most primary-vaccination clones reappeared (approximately 96% CD4, 88% CD8).

This receptor was obtained from a man aged 18-30 years who received the YFV17D yellow fever vaccine. Sequenced here: PBMCs, sampled before the yellow fever booster vaccination. The chain carries TRBV7-6 and TRBJ2-1, with 9 bases that match TRBD2. CDR3 DNA sequence: TGTGCCAGCAGCTTAAGGGGACTAGCTTTGAGCTCCTACAATGAGCAGTTCTTC. Its translation: CASSLRGLALSSYNEQFF.